The 2 T cell receptor beta chains below come from one sample, sequenced in a study of T cell responses to AZD1222 COVID-19 vaccine. The table came from immunoSEQ multiplex PCR; TCRdb's copy has only in-frame clones and leaves some out. The repertoire holds about 130,000 clones, with roughly 84% as singletons. Specimen: peripheral blood, collected on day 0 of AZD1222 vaccination. These receptors all stem from an adult in good health.

This sequence joins TRBV27 and TRBJ1-2; 9 bases agree with TRBD1. The CDR3 consists of 15 residues. CDR1 MNHEY and CDR2 SMNVEV come from the germline V gene (reference sequence). Trimming took 5 bases from V and 8 from J; bases not matched to a gene: 12. CDR3 nucleotides: TGTGCCAGCAGTCCGACCGGGACAGGGAGCGGAGGCTACACCTTC. The encoded protein is CASSPTGTGSGGYTF.

The V and J genes are TRBV6-6 and TRBJ2-1; 7 positions agree with TRBD2. This CDR3 has 13 amino acids. Germline V gene data show CDR1 as MNHNY and CDR2 as SVGAGI (reference sequence). The V and J ends lost 7 bases and 2 bases, in that order; junction bases with no gene match: 2. The CDR3 reads CASKSGAYNEQFF. As DNA, the CDR3 is TGTGCCAGCAAGAGCGGGGCCTACAATGAGCAGTTCTTC.